The present T cell receptor (beta chain) was sequenced within a study of cytomegalovirus exposure and HLA in healthy donors. Use of 60 Vbeta and 13 Jbeta primers characterized the PCR. TCRdb's copy holds only in-frame clones and misses some; the assay was immunoSEQ multiplex PCR. The sample records about 180,000 clones, 75% to 85% being singletons. Donors likely had unrecorded immune exposures despite being nominally healthy when sampled. The TCR comes from a man in his late teens or twenties in good health and CMV-seronegative. Sequenced sample: PBMCs.

The CDR3 DNA is TGTGCCAGCAGCGCCCTAGCGCTCCCTTACAATGAGCAGTTCTTC. Translated, it gives CASSALALPYNEQFF. This rearrangement joins TRBV7-6 to TRBJ2-1; tentative D call: TRBD2 (6 bases). CDR1 and CDR2 from the germline V gene are SGHVS and FNYEAQ. This CDR3 is 15 amino acids long. V was shortened by 5 bases and J by 4 bases, with 15 bases between the two germline ends.